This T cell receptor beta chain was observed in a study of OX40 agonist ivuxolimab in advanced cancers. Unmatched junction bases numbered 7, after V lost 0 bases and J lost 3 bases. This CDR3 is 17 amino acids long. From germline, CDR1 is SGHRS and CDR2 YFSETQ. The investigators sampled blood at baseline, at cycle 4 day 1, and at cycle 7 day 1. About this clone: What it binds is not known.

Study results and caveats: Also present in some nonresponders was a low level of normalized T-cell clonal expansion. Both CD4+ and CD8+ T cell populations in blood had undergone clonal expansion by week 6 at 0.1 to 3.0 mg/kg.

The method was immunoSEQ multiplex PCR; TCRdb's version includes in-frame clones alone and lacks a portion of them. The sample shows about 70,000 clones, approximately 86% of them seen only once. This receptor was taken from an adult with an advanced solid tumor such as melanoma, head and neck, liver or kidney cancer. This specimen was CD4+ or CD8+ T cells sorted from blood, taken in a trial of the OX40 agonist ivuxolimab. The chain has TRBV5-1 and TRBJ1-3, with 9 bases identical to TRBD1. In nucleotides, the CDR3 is TGCGCCAGCAGCTTGGCCCAGGGACAGGGTTATGGAAACACCATATATTTT. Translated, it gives CASSLAQGQGYGNTIYF.